Listed below are T cell receptor beta chains from one sample, sequenced in a study of T cell changes during pregnancy in multiple sclerosis. Generated by immunoSEQ multiplex PCR, the TCRdb table keeps only in-frame clones and is missing some. The repertoire holds 40,000 to 55,000 clones, with 92% as singletons. Sequencing used CD4+ T cells from peripheral blood mononuclear cells, obtained in the second trimester of pregnancy. The receptors come from a female donor with multiple sclerosis, enrolled in a pregnancy study. Each CDR3 is given with its conserved first and last residue. Each record gives: CDR3 protein, CDR3 DNA, D gene, V gene, J gene, clone size. The D gene is left open where the match is weak. Size is omitted from some rows. Given values are once, few, many or a class for expanded clones.

CASSQLYEQYF	TGTGCCAGCAGCCAACTCTACGAGCAGTACTTC	.	TRBV7-9	TRBJ2-7	.
CASSFGQMNTEAFF	TGTGCCAGCAGCTTCGGACAGATGAACACTGAAGCTTTCTTT	.	TRBV7-2	TRBJ1-1	once
CASGKGSGANVLTF	TGTGCCAGCGGGAAGGGGTCTGGGGCCAACGTCCTGACTTTC	.	TRBV11-2	TRBJ2-6	.
CASSVSSGGANTGELFF	TGTGCCAGCAGTGTCTCCAGCGGGGGGGCGAACACCGGGGAGCTGTTTTTT	TRBD2	TRBV6-4	TRBJ2-2	.
CASSVPDSSKDNYGYTF	TGTGCCAGCAGCGTCCCCGACAGTTCCAAGGATAACTATGGCTACACCTTC	.	TRBV9	TRBJ1-2	.
CASYRGTGELFF	TGTGCCAGTTACAGGGGAACCGGGGAGCTGTTTTTT	TRBD1	TRBV6-5	TRBJ2-2	.
CASSLVLAGFQETQYF	TGTGCCAGCAGCTTGGTGTTAGCGGGTTTCCAAGAGACCCAGTACTTC	TRBD2	TRBV5-4	TRBJ2-5	.
CASSVPTGQQETQYF	TGCGCCAGCAGCGTTCCGACTGGACAGCAAGAGACCCAGTACTTC	.	TRBV5-1	TRBJ2-5	.
CASSPVTRGITETQYF	TGTGCCAGCAGTCCGGTTACTAGGGGGATAACCGAGACCCAGTACTTC	.	TRBV27	TRBJ2-5	.
CASSSRKPGQAGYTF	TGTGCCAGCAGCTCGAGAAAGCCGGGACAGGCGGGCTACACCTTC	TRBD1	TRBV11-2	TRBJ1-2	.
CSVAAQGRVSEQYF	TGCAGCGTTGCGGCTCAGGGGCGGGTTTCCGAGCAGTACTTC	.	TRBV29-1	TRBJ2-7	once
CASSIRGTGEEAFF	TGTGCCAGCAGCATTCGAGGGACAGGGGAGGAAGCTTTCTTT	.	TRBV21-1	TRBJ1-1	.
CASSSRGVGYQPQHF	TGTGCCAGCAGCTCCAGGGGGGTCGGATATCAGCCCCAGCATTTT	TRBD1	TRBV5-6	TRBJ1-5	.
CAWSVLPGWEKLFF	TGTGCCTGGAGTGTATTGCCAGGGTGGGAAAAACTGTTTTTT	.	TRBV30	TRBJ1-4	.
CASSQGGGTIYEQYF	TGTGCCAGCAGTCAAGGCGGGGGGACTATCTACGAGCAGTACTTC	TRBD2	TRBV28	TRBJ2-7	once
CASSPGLATTDTQYF	TGTGCCAGCAGCCCCGGACTAGCGACTACAGATACGCAGTATTTT	TRBD2	TRBV11-2	TRBJ2-3	.
CASSLLAGGVINEQFF	TGTGCCAGCAGTTTACTAGCGGGGGGTGTGATTAATGAGCAGTTCTTC	TRBD2	TRBV6-4	TRBJ2-1	.
CASSLDRPFYEQYF	TGTGCCAGCAGCTTAGACAGGCCCTTCTACGAGCAGTACTTC	.	TRBV11-1	TRBJ2-7	once
CASSFAGRDYGYTF	TGCGCCAGCAGCTTCGCGGGGAGGGACTATGGCTACACCTTC	.	TRBV5-1	TRBJ1-2	.
CASSQRGGTDTQYF	TGTGCCAGCAGTCAGCGGGGGGGCACAGATACGCAGTATTTT	TRBD2	TRBV6-1	TRBJ2-3	.
CASKRVAGFQETQYF	TGTGCCAGTAAGAGGGTAGCGGGTTTTCAAGAGACCCAGTACTTC	TRBD2	TRBV19	TRBJ2-5	.
CASSPQGTSTDTQYF	TGTGCCAGCAGCCCGCAAGGGACAAGCACAGATACGCAGTATTTT	.	TRBV5-4	TRBJ2-3	.